This T cell receptor beta chain was found in a study of T cell responses to AZD1222 COVID-19 vaccine. Overall study results and limits: The donors showed a predominance of white British ancestry and of females, with possible underestimation of clonal diversity. Spike-specific TCR repertoires showed rising breadth and depth after two AZD1222 doses.

Clones were sequenced by immunoSEQ multiplex PCR, and TCRdb holds only the in-frame ones, with some missing. The sample lists about 110,000 clones; about nine tenths were seen once. Turning to this clone: Its matching antigen is unknown.

Germline CDR1 is SGHRS and CDR2 is YFSETQ. Trimming left V 0 bases short and J 4 bases short, with 13 bases between. The CDR3 totals 15 residues. The material sequenced was peripheral blood, taken 28 days after the second AZD1222 dose. J is TRBJ1-2 and V is TRBV5-1; a possible D gene is TRBD1 (5 bases). This TCR was sampled from an adult who received the AZD1222 COVID-19 vaccine. CDR3: CASSLDRKNPYGYTF. CDR3 coding DNA: TGCGCCAGCAGCTTGGACAGGAAGAACCCCTATGGCTACACCTTC.